These 5 T cell receptor beta chains came from one sample sequenced in a study of identifying expanded T cells in peripheral blood. Method: immunoSEQ multiplex PCR; TCRdb's copy keeps in-frame clones and lacks some. The sample shows roughly 61,000 clones, roughly nine tenths of them seen only once. The sequenced sample was blood. These TCRs come from a person between 18 and 69 years old in good health.

This chain links TRBV9 with TRBJ2-1; D possibly uses TRBD1 or TRBD2 (5 bases each). Trimming cost V 4 bases and J 9 bases, with 17 bases left between them. Germline values: CDR1 SGDLS, CDR2 YYNGEE. The CDR3 has 14 residues. The CDR3 region is CASSPWTLGSEQFF. CDR3 nucleotide sequence: TGTGCCAGCAGCCCTTGGACACTGGGGAGTGAGCAGTTCTTC. The full variable domain, completed using reference TRBV9 and TRBJ2-1, is DSGVTQTPKHLITATGQRVTLRCSPRSGDLSVYWYQQSLDQGLQFLIQYYNGEERAKGNILERFSAQQFPDLHSELNLSSLELGDSALYFCASSPWTLGSEQFFGPGTRLTVL.

The chain is built from TRBV2 and TRBJ1-1, with unresolved D. Trimming left V 6 bases short and J 1 base short, with 9 bases between. The length of the CDR3 is 13 residues. Germline CDR1 is SNHLY and CDR2 is FYNNEI. The CDR3 sequence is CASSPQTNTEAFF. In DNA form, the CDR3 reads TGTGCCAGCAGCCCCCAAACGAACACTGAAGCTTTCTTT.

The chain recombines TRBV4-2 with TRBJ2-7; either TRBD1 or TRBD2 may fit D (5 bases each). The CDR3 has 13 residues. V lost 6 bases and J lost 6, with 15 bases in between. CDR1 is LGHNA and CDR2 is YNFKEQ in the germline V gene. This CDR3 reads CASSYKGSGEQYF. DNA for the CDR3: TGTGCCAGCAGTTACAAGGGGAGCGGCGAGCAGTACTTC.

The chain's CDR3 is CASRRQGETDTQYF. The CDR3 nucleotides are TGTGCCAGCAGGCGACAGGGTGAGACAGATACGCAGTATTTT. The chain uses TRBV6-6 and TRBJ2-3, with 7 bases fitting TRBD1. CDR3 size: 14 residues. Germline CDR1 MNHNY, CDR2 SVGAGI (reference sequence). The junction had 6 bases not matched to a gene; V was cut back by 6 bases and J by 3 bases.

This rearrangement joins TRBV5-1 to TRBJ1-2; 8 nucleotides align to TRBD1. The trim removed 4 bases at V and 4 bases at J, leaving 6 bases unmatched. Germline lookup yields CDR1 SGHRS and CDR2 YFSETQ. The CDR3 runs 14 residues. DNA for the CDR3: TGCGCCAGCAGCGTGGGACAGGCGCTCTATGGCTACACCTTC. It specifies CASSVGQALYGYTF.